This TCR beta chain was identified during a study of blood T cell repertoires in COVID-19. CDR1 MNHNS and CDR2 SASEGT come from the germline V gene. V was clipped by 3 bases and J by 7 bases; unmatched bases: 4. The CDR3 totals 15 residues. Original processing notes: Amplifying reference gene primers gave estimates of nucleated cell counts. Data came from immunoSEQ multiplex PCR; TCRdb stores just in-frame clones and leaves some out. The DNA gave D and trimming, while V, J and clone size come from that table. The sample lists some 140,000 clones, roughly 80% occurring once. The chain is built from TRBV6-1 and TRBJ2-1; 12 bases match TRBD2. The sequencing sample was made of peripheral blood. This TCR was sampled from a man older than 75 with acute or convalescent COVID-19. The CDR3 DNA reads as TGTGCCAGCAGTGATCTAGCGGGGGGGTTGAATGAGCAGTTCTTC. This codes for CASSDLAGGLNEQFF.